The rows below give T cell receptor beta chains drawn from one sample of a study of molecular identifiers for immune sequencing clone quantification. TCRdb ran MiXCR on the PCR reads and lists one entry per CDR3 protein. The sample has 300,000 to 350,000 distinct CDR3 sequences; over 20% are singletons. Specimen: naive CD8+ T cells from blood, with Jurkat cell RNA spiked in. Receptors originate from a human donor in good health. Some libraries in this study had Jurkat cell RNA spiked in. CDR3s include the opening cysteine and the closing phenylalanine or tryptophan. The order of the fields is V gene, CDR3 protein.

>TRBV30
CAWRTSGGAQSEQFF
>TRBV20-1
CSASGQGARYGYTF
>TRBV10-3
CAISSRTQGADTQYF
>TRBV6-4
CASIGREGPVEQFF
>TRBV27
CASSLCRGPPPTSVVGETQYF
>TRBV4-3
CASSQTRGGLGEQYF
>TRBV19
CASSIVGGDASTDTQYF
>TRBV2
CASIVLSGANVLTF
>TRBV11-3
CASSPQTGLTDTQYF
>TRBV27
CASRTRRQGGPYEQYF
>TRBV27
CASSLVGLGGGEQFF
>TRBV20-1
CSAREQGGTEAFF
>TRBV19
CASNSGSEYEQYF
>TRBV10-3
CAISDGGAYEQYF
>TRBV30
CAWSVPGTEAFF
>TRBV2
CATADGKDSYEQYF
>TRBV7-9
CASSLGGSGRAGSEQFF
>TRBV29-1
CSARGGGYEQYF
>TRBV12-3/TRBV12-4
CASSLPDRDGYTF
>TRBV2
CASSDYGRNTEAFF
>TRBV28
CASSTYRGDNSPLHF
>TRBV4-1
CASSLTGFEQFF
>TRBV12-3/TRBV12-4
CASSSQGGWSGELFF
>TRBV28
CASSLYMYEQYF
>TRBV5-1
CASSLDPYSRSYEQYF
>TRBV24-1
CATSGTGSGELFF
>TRBV6-5
CASSFADTDTQYF
>TRBV25-1
CASSPLDGRYEKLFF
>TRBV5-1
CASRRQGSEAFF
>TRBV7-2
CASSLVLGASDEAFF
>TRBV4-1
CASSTIWEDSNQPQHF
>TRBV19
CASSIDPQAPAYNEQFF
>TRBV15
CATSRDRGREQYF
>TRBV5-1
CASSLDASGTWDTQYF
>TRBV11-2
CASSAFFYSGANVLTF
>TRBV9
CASSVKAGQQETQYF
>TRBV4-3
CASSPSRYSNQPQHF
>TRBV7-2
CASSTRPVPPAGYSNEQFF
>TRBV4-3
CASSPGTPPGEQYF
>TRBV5-6
CASSLTLVYEQYF
>TRBV24-1
CATSDFLNTGELFF
>TRBV12-3/TRBV12-4
CASRFEENQPQHF
>TRBV7-8
CASSLAPPRGSGTDTQYF
>TRBV19
CASSISGDTQYF